This entry is about one T cell receptor (beta chain). Its antigen is undetermined. A far larger clone lies a single base away; this is likely a read error. The sample carries other DNA sequences with the same CDR3. The data stem from a study of lymphopenia after photon versus proton radiotherapy. The length of the CDR3 is 14 residues. V was cut by 3 bases and J by 8 bases, with 16 bases left in between. CDR1 is LNHNV, CDR2 YYDKDF, per germline (reference sequence). Clones were read by immunoSEQ multiplex PCR, and TCRdb kept only the in-frame ones, dropping some. The table has about 2,100 clones, around three quarters seen once. General study results and limits: Post-nadir diversity loss with photons came from oligoclonal expansion, particularly CD8+ Temra cells. Photon-treated patients lost naive T cells and TCR diversity; proton-treated stayed stable.

This receptor was identified in a man at least 80 years old with cholangiocarcinoma. The material sequenced was peripheral blood, taken from a patient treated with photon-based radiotherapy. The rearrangement joins TRBV15 to TRBJ1-1; tentative D call: TRBD1 (5 bases). The CDR3 bases are TGTGCCACCAGCAGCTTGATAGGGGCAGCCGAAGCTTTCTTT. The encoded protein is CATSSLIGAAEAFF.